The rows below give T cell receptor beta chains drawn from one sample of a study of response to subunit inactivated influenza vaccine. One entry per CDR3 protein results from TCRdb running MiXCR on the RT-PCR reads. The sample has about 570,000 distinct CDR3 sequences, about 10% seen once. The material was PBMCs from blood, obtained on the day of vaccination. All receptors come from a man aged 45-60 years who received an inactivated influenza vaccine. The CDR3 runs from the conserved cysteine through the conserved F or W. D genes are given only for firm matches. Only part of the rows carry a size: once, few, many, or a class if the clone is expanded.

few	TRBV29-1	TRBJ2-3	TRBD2	TGCAGCGTTACAACCGAACTAGCGGGGAGTGGTACGCAGTATTTT	CSVTTELAGSGTQYF
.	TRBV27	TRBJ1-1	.	TGTGCCAGCAGTTTACAGTCGTTCACTGAAGCTTTCTTT	CASSLQSFTEAFF
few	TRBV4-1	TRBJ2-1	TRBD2	TGCGCCAGCAGCCCCGGACTAGCGGATTACAATGAGCAGTTCTTC	CASSPGLADYNEQFF
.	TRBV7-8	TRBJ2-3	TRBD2	TGTGCCAGCAGCGCGCGACTAGCGGGGGGCACAGATACGCAGTATTTT	CASSARLAGGTDTQYF
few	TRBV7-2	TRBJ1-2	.	TGTGCCAGCAGCTTAGATGCATCGGGGGGCTATGGCTACACCTTC	CASSLDASGGYGYTF
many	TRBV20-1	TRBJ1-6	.	TGCAGTGCTAGAGATCCCCAGGTGTGGTCACCCCTCCACTTT	CSARDPQVWSPLHF
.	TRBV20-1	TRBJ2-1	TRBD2	TGCAGTGCTAGCGGGACTAGCGGGAGGGCCCCAGATGAGCAGTTCTTC	CSASGTSGRAPDEQFF
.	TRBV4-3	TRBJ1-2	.	TGCGCCAGCAGCCAAGACACAGGTTATGGCTACACCTTC	CASSQDTGYGYTF
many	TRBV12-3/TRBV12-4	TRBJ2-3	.	TGTGCCAGCAGTTTATGGGGGGCCACAGATACGCAGTATTTT	CASSLWGATDTQYF
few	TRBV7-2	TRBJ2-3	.	TGTGCCAGCAGCTTAGGTGGAGGGATGAGCACAGATACGCAGTATTTT	CASSLGGGMSTDTQYF